The rows below give T cell receptor beta chains drawn from one sample of a study of graft-versus-host responses after intestinal transplantation. These TCRs' antigens remain unknown. Libraries were prepared by immunoSEQ multiplex PCR; TCRdb keeps only in-frame clonotypes and omits some of them. The sample yields 130,000 to 150,000 clones, around 90% seen once. The sample consisted of unstimulated CD4+ T cells sorted from spleen or lymph node cells, taken before intestinal transplant. These receptors were taken from a human donor who received an intestinal transplant. Each CDR3 is given with its conserved first and last residue. D genes are given only for firm matches. Only part of the rows carry a size: once, few, many, or a class if the clone is expanded.

D gene,CDR3 length,J gene,V gene,clone size,CDR3 DNA,CDR3 protein
NA,14,TRBJ2-7,TRBV11-3,NA,TGTGCCAGCAGCAATACCGGGGAAAGAGACGAGCAGTACTTC,CASSNTGERDEQYF
NA,15,TRBJ1-1,TRBV18,NA,TGTGCCAGCTCATCCCTGGGGGGGGAGAACACTGAAGCTTTCTTT,CASSSLGGENTEAFF
TRBD2,16,TRBJ2-6,TRBV27,NA,TGTGCCAGCAGTTGGGGAGGGAGCTCTGGGGCCAACGTCCTGACTTTC,CASSWGGSSGANVLTF
NA,17,TRBJ2-3,TRBV12-2,NA,TGTGCAAGTCGCCCCCATAGCGGGACGGACCCCACAGATACGCAGTATTTT,CASRPHSGTDPTDTQYF
TRBD1,17,TRBJ2-2,TRBV28,once,TGTGCCAGCAGTGTACCGGGACAGGGGCGTATCGCCGGGGAGCTGTTTTTT,CASSVPGQGRIAGELFF
NA,16,TRBJ1-3,TRBV7-8,NA,TGTGCCAGCAGCTTAGGGGCACTCTTGGCTGGAAACACCATATATTTT,CASSLGALLAGNTIYF
TRBD1,15,TRBJ1-1,TRBV6-5,NA,TGTGCCAGCAGATTAACTCCACAGGGGGGCACTGAAGCTTTCTTT,CASRLTPQGGTEAFF
TRBD1,16,TRBJ1-1,TRBV28,NA,TGTGCCAGCAGTTCCTTTAACAGGGGATGGAAAACTGAAGCTTTCTTT,CASSSFNRGWKTEAFF
TRBD2,16,TRBJ2-5,TRBV11-3,NA,TGTGCCAGCAGCTTAAGGCTAGCGGGAAGCCAAGAGACCCAGTACTTC,CASSLRLAGSQETQYF
NA,13,TRBJ2-2,TRBV5-1,once,TGCGCCAGCAGCCTGGGGAACACCGGGGAGCTGTTTTTT,CASSLGNTGELFF
TRBD2,12,TRBJ2-7,TRBV6-5,NA,TGTGCCAGCAGTTGGACTAGCTACGAGCAGTACTTC,CASSWTSYEQYF
TRBD1,15,TRBJ1-6,TRBV28,NA,TGTGCCAGCAGTCTCCGACAGGGGGGTAATTCACCCCTCCACTTT,CASSLRQGGNSPLHF
TRBD2,14,TRBJ2-5,TRBV10-3,NA,TGTGCCATCAGTGAGTCTGGGAGGGGAGAGACCCAGTACTTC,CAISESGRGETQYF
NA,16,TRBJ2-2,TRBV6-5,NA,TGTGCCAGCAGTTACTTCAGGGTAACGAACACCGGGGAGCTGTTTTTT,CASSYFRVTNTGELFF
NA,16,TRBJ1-2,TRBV4-1,NA,TGCGCCAGCAGCCAAGATAGTCCGGGGGCGCGCTATGGCTACACCTTC,CASSQDSPGARYGYTF
TRBD2,19,TRBJ2-1,TRBV5-1,NA,TGCGCCAGCAGCTTCGCTCTAGCGGGAGGGCCGGGTTCCTACAATGAGCAGTTCTTC,CASSFALAGGPGSYNEQFF
NA,15,TRBJ2-7,TRBV15,NA,TGTGCCACCAGCAGAGGAGTTCCGAGCTCCTACGAGCAGTACTTC,CATSRGVPSSYEQYF
TRBD1,18,TRBJ1-1,TRBV28,NA,TGTGCCAGCAGTTTATCGACAGGGATGAGGGTCAAAGGAACTGAAGCTTTCTTT,CASSLSTGMRVKGTEAFF
TRBD2,19,TRBJ2-1,TRBV5-1,NA,TGCGCCAGCAGCTTGGTGGCTAGCGGGAGGGGCGTTTTTTTCAATGAGCAGTTCTTC,CASSLVASGRGVFFNEQFF
NA,14,TRBJ2-2,TRBV11-2,NA,TGTGCCAGCAGCTTAGAGCGGAACACCGGGGAGCTGTTTTTT,CASSLERNTGELFF
TRBD1,15,TRBJ2-7,TRBV6-1,NA,TGTGCCAGTGGAGGTCTGACAGGGATCACCTACGAGCAGTACTTC,CASGGLTGITYEQYF
TRBD1,14,TRBJ1-2,TRBV7-8,NA,TGTGCCAGCAGCTTAGAAGGGAGGACAGGAGGCTACACCTTC,CASSLEGRTGGYTF
TRBD2,16,TRBJ2-1,TRBV15,NA,TGTGCCACCAGCAGAATGGGCGGGGGCTCCTACAATGAGCAGTTCTTC,CATSRMGGGSYNEQFF
NA,12,TRBJ1-2,TRBV5-6,NA,TGTGCCAGCAGCTCCTCTGAACGGGGCTACACCTTC,CASSSSERGYTF
NA,14,TRBJ2-7,TRBV19,NA,TGTGCCAGTAGTAACCCAGGGGTCACCTACGAGCAGTACTTC,CASSNPGVTYEQYF
NA,13,TRBJ1-5,TRBV30,NA,TGTGCCTGGACCAAGGGGATGGGGCAGCCCCAGCATTTT,CAWTKGMGQPQHF
TRBD1,15,TRBJ1-3,TRBV6-5,NA,TGTGCCAGCAGTCCGGGACAGGGCCCTGGAAACACCATATATTTT,CASSPGQGPGNTIYF
NA,13,TRBJ1-1,TRBV5-6,NA,TGTGCCAGCAGCTTTAATAGGGTCACTGAAGCTTTCTTT,CASSFNRVTEAFF
NA,14,TRBJ2-5,TRBV6-1,NA,TGTGCCAGCAGTATCCCAGGGGCTCAAGAGACCCAGTACTTC,CASSIPGAQETQYF
TRBD2,14,TRBJ2-1,TRBV5-4,NA,TGTGCCAGCAGCTTGAGAACGGGACTAGATGAGCAGTTCTTC,CASSLRTGLDEQFF